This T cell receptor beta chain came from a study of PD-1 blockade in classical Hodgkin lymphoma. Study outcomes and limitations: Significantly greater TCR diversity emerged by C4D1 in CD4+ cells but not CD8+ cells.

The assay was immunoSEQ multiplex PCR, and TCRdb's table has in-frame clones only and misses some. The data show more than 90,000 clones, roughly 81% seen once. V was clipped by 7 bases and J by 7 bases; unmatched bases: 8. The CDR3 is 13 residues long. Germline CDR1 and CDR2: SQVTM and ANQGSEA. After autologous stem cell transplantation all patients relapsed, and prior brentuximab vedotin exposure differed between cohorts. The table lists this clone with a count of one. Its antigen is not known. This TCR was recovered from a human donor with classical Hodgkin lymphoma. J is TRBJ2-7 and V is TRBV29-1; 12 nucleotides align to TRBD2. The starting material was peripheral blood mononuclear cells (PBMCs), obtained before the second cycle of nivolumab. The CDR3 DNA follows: TGCAGCGGTCGGACTAGCGGGACCCGAGAGCAGTACTTC. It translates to CSGRTSGTREQYF.